The TCR beta chain described here comes from a study of human T cells and chemical hapten exposure. Regarding time point: patch test 2, 6 weeks after DPC sensitization. The sample's treatment: therapeutic diphenylcyclopropenone sensitization with weekly scalp DPC. TCRdb ran MiXCR on the RACE reads and lists one entry per CDR3 protein. The table records fewer than 80,000 distinct CDR3 sequences, 9% to 12% of them present only once. Notes on the study in general: Alopecia in all donors means immunity may differ from healthy individuals.

This clonotype was counted many times. The antigen remains undetermined. The specimen was whole blood, collected in connection with sensitization to the hapten diphenylcyclopropenone (DPC). This TCR was recovered from a woman between 50 and 59 years old with alopecia areata. Some clones in this sample may be carry-over from other donors' samples.

The CDR3 coding sequence is TGTGCCAGCAGCTTATCTGGGACAGGGGAAGCTTTCTTT. Translating gives CASSLSGTGEAFF. The genes are TRBV7-3 and TRBJ1-1; 9 bases are shared with TRBD1. This CDR3 has 13 residues. V lost 2 bases and J lost 8; bases outside the gene matches: 3. From germline, CDR1 is SGHTA and CDR2 FQGTGA.